Below are 6 T cell receptor beta chains sequenced from a single sample in a study of T cell responses to AZD1222 COVID-19 vaccine. Only in-frame clones appear in the TCRdb table, and some are missing; sequencing was by immunoSEQ multiplex PCR. The sample includes about 180,000 clones, 85% to 90% seen only once; the top ten take 3.5% to 5.5%. The sample consisted of peripheral blood, taken 28 days after the second dose of the MenACWY control vaccine. These receptor sequences come from an adult who received the MenACWY meningococcal vaccine as a control.

This chain uses TRBV5-6 with TRBJ1-2, with TRBD1 identical over 9 bases. Looked up from germline, CDR1 is SGHDT and CDR2 is YYEEEE. The V gene end was trimmed by 4 bases and the J gene end by 7 bases; junction bases not matched to a gene: 11. The CDR3 totals 15 residues. The CDR3 DNA reads TGTGCCAGCAGCCCCTTCGGGACAGGGACCGGTGGCTACACCTTC. This codes for CASSPFGTGTGGYTF.

The chain links TRBV5-1 to TRBJ1-5; D may be TRBD1 (5 bases). The V end lost 0 bases, the J end lost 6 bases, and 13 bases lay between the germline ends. The germline V gene has CDR1 SGHRS and CDR2 YFSETQ. The CDR3 is 15 residues long. The CDR3 nucleotides are TGCGCCAGCAGCTTGGCCGGGGGAGAGGCTCAGCCCCAGCATTTT. This sequence encodes CASSLAGGEAQPQHF.

This chain joins TRBV24-1 and TRBJ2-1; D call uncertain. The V and J ends lost 4 bases and 10 bases respectively, with 13 bases between them. Per germline, CDR1 KGHDR and CDR2 SFDVKD. The CDR3 totals 13 residues. CDR3 in amino acids: CATSDSRTREQFF. In DNA, the CDR3 is TGTGCCACCAGTGACTCGCGTACACGAGAGCAGTTCTTC.

This chain links TRBV29-1 with TRBJ1-5; 8 nucleotides line up with TRBD1. V lost 4 bases, J lost 7 bases, and 9 bases stayed unmatched. The CDR3 has 14 residues. The germline V gene encodes CDR1 SQVTM and CDR2 ANQGSEA. The CDR3 coding sequence is TGCAGCGTTGGACTGACAGGGGCGGAACAGCCCCAGCATTTT. It is translated as CSVGLTGAEQPQHF.

The chain has TRBV12-5 and TRBJ2-1; D is uncertain. There are 12 residues in the CDR3. Germline V lookup: CDR1 LGHNT, CDR2 FRNRAP. V lost 6 bases, J lost 12 bases, and 15 bases lay in between. In DNA form, the CDR3 reads TGTGCTAGTGGGCGTGACTCCTCAGGGCAGTTCTTC. Residues: CASGRDSSGQFF.

V and J are TRBV28 and TRBJ2-3; D may correspond to TRBD1 or TRBD2 (5 bases each). The CDR3 has 15 amino acids. Germline CDR1 reads MDHEN; CDR2 reads SYDVKM. The V end lost 4 bases, the J end lost 6 bases, and 17 bases lay between the germline ends. In DNA, the CDR3 is TGTGCCAGCAGTTCCGGGGCCTCAATAACGGATACGCAGTATTTT. Amino acid sequence: CASSSGASITDTQYF.